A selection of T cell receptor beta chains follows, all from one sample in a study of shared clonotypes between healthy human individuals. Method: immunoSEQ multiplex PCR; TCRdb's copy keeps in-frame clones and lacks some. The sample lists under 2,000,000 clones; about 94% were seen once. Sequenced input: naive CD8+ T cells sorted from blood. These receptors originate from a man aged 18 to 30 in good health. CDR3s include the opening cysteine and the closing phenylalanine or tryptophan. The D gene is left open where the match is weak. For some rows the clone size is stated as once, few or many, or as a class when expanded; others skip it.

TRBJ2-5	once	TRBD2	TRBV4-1	CASSQAAEPGLAGEETQYF	TGCGCCAGCAGCCAAGCCGCCGAACCGGGACTAGCGGGCGAAGAGACCCAGTACTTC
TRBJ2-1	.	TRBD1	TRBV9	CASSFNRGNSYNEQFF	TGTGCCAGCAGCTTTAACAGGGGTAACTCCTACAATGAGCAGTTCTTC
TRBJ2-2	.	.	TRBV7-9	CASSLASGNTGELFF	TGTGCCAGCAGCTTAGCTAGCGGGAACACCGGGGAGCTGTTTTTT
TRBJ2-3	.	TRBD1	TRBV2	CASSDSGTELTDTQYF	TGTGCCAGCAGTGATTCCGGGACAGAACTCACAGATACGCAGTATTTT
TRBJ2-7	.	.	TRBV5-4	CATPPGPYEQYF	TGTGCCACCCCCCCAGGGCCCTACGAGCAGTACTTC
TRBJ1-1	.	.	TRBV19	CASSIEAGAFNTEAFF	TGTGCCAGTAGTATAGAGGCGGGAGCCTTCAACACTGAAGCTTTCTTT
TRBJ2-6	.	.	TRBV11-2	CASSPGRNSGANVLTF	TGTGCCAGCAGCCCAGGGAGGAACTCTGGGGCCAACGTCCTGACTTTC
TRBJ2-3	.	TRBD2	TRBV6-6	CASSYPLAGGTDTQYF	TGTGCCAGCAGTTACCCTTTAGCGGGAGGCACAGATACGCAGTATTTT
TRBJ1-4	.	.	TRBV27	CASSRGLAEKLFF	TGTGCCAGCAGTCGGGGCCTCGCCGAAAAACTGTTTTTT
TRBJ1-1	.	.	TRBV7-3	CASSLTGGTEAFF	TGTGCCAGCAGCTTAACAGGGGGAACTGAAGCTTTCTTT
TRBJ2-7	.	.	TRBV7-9	CASSSVGGYEQYF	TGTGCCAGCAGCTCGGTAGGCGGCTACGAGCAGTACTTC
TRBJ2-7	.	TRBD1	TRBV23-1	CASQKDWDRVTYEQYF	TGCGCCAGCCAAAAAGACTGGGACAGGGTAACCTACGAGCAGTACTTC
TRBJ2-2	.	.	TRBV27	CASSWVEGAGELFF	TGTGCCAGCAGTTGGGTTGAGGGAGCCGGGGAGCTGTTTTTT
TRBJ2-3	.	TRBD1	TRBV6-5	CASSLTGGDLDTQYF	TGTGCCAGCAGCCTGACAGGGGGTGATCTTGATACGCAGTATTTT
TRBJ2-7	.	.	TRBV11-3	CASSGPNAGESYEQYF	TGTGCCAGCAGCGGTCCAAACGCAGGGGAGTCCTACGAGCAGTACTTC
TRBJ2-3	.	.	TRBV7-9	CASSSRVGERDTQYF	TGTGCCAGCAGCTCAAGGGTGGGGGAGAGAGATACGCAGTATTTT
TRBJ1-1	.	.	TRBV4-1	CASNTKGRAGTEAFF	TGCGCCAGCAACACAAAGGGGCGGGCAGGCACTGAAGCTTTCTTT
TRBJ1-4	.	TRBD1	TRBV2	CASWTGTNEKLFF	TGTGCCAGTTGGACAGGGACTAATGAAAAACTGTTTTTT
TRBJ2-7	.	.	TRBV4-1	CASSQVSGDEFYEQYF	TGCGCCAGCAGCCAAGTTTCAGGGGACGAATTTTACGAGCAGTACTTC
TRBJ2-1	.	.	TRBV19	CASSIWGEQFF	TGTGCCAGTAGTATATGGGGAGAGCAGTTCTTC
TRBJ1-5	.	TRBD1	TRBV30	CAWSVRDRGLFGSSNQPQHF	TGTGCCTGGAGTGTACGGGACAGGGGGCTTTTCGGGTCGAGCAATCAGCCCCAGCATTTT
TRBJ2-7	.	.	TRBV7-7	CASSLREHHEQYF	TGTGCTAGCAGCCTCCGGGAACACCACGAGCAGTACTTC
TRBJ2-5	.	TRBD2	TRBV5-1	CASSPAYSGSAQETQYF	TGCGCCAGCAGCCCCGCTTATAGCGGGAGCGCCCAAGAGACCCAGTACTTC
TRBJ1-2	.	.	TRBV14	CASSQDRAIPHYGYTF	TGTGCCAGCAGCCAAGATCGCGCCATCCCCCACTATGGCTACACCTTC
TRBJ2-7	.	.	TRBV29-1	CSVGEGYEQYF	TGCAGCGTTGGAGAGGGTTACGAGCAGTACTTC
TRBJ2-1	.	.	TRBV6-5	CASSPTGWSYNEQFF	TGTGCCAGCAGTCCAACAGGGTGGTCCTACAATGAGCAGTTCTTC
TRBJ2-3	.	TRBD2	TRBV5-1	CASSLVASGSPTDTQYF	TGCGCCAGCAGCTTGGTGGCTAGCGGGAGTCCCACAGATACGCAGTATTTT
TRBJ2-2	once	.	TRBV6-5	CATQPGTGELFF	TGTGCCACCCAACCAGGGACCGGGGAGCTGTTTTTT
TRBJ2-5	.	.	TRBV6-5	CASSYSNREAEETQYF	TGTGCCAGCAGTTACTCTAACAGGGAGGCAGAAGAGACCCAGTACTTC
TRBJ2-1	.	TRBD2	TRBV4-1	CASSQGSGAYNEQFF	TGCGCCAGCAGCCAAGGTAGCGGGGCCTACAATGAGCAGTTCTTC
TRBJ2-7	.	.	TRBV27	CASSPWQLARGEQYF	TGTGCCAGCAGTCCCTGGCAATTAGCTAGGGGCGAGCAGTACTTC
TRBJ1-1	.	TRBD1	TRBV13	CASSHVNDRVPITEAFF	TGTGCCAGCAGCCACGTCAATGACAGGGTTCCTATCACTGAAGCTTTCTTT
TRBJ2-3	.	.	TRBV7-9	CASSFTGTDTQYF	TGTGCCAGCAGCTTTACAGGCACAGATACGCAGTATTTT
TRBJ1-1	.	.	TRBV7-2	CASTLHTGSTEAFF	TGTGCCAGCACCTTACATACAGGGAGCACTGAAGCTTTCTTT
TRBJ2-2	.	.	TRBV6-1	CATRLANTGELFF	TGTGCCACTCGACTAGCGAACACCGGGGAGCTGTTTTTT
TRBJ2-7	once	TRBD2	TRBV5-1	CASSEGLAPYEQYF	TGCGCCAGCAGCGAGGGACTAGCCCCCTACGAGCAGTACTTC
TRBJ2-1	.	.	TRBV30	CAWSIRHNEQFF	TGTGCCTGGAGTATAAGACACAATGAGCAGTTCTTC
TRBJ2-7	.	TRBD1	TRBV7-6	CASSLFTPGQGPYEQYF	TGTGCCAGCAGCTTATTTACTCCGGGACAGGGGCCCTACGAGCAGTACTTC
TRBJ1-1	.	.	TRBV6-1	CASRLGSGTEAFF	TGTGCCAGCAGACTAGGGTCTGGCACTGAAGCTTTCTTT
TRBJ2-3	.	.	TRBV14	CASSQPGSSTDTQYF	TGTGCCAGCAGCCAACCAGGGTCTAGCACAGATACGCAGTATTTT
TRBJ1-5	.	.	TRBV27	CASRVQGPHQPQHF	TGTGCCAGCAGGGTTCAGGGGCCTCATCAGCCCCAGCATTTT
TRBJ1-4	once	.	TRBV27	CATKKGQFNEKLFF	TGTGCCACAAAAAAAGGGCAGTTTAATGAAAAACTGTTTTTT
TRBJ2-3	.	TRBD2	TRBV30	CAGTSGDTDTQYF	TGTGCCGGCACTAGCGGGGACACAGATACGCAGTATTTT
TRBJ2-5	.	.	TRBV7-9	CASSSSPRTNQETQYF	TGTGCCAGCAGCTCGAGCCCGCGGACAAATCAAGAGACCCAGTACTTC
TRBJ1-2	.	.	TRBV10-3	CAISVSPRGADGYTF	TGTGCCATCAGTGTTAGCCCGAGGGGCGCGGATGGCTACACCTTC
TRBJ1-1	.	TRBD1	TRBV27	CASSSQQGAAEAFF	TGTGCCAGCAGCTCTCAACAGGGGGCGGCTGAAGCTTTCTTT
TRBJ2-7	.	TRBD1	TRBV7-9	CASSFGQGDGYEQYF	TGTGCCAGCAGCTTCGGACAGGGGGACGGCTACGAGCAGTACTTC
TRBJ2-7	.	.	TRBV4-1	CASSQVAGTGGAYEQYF	TGCGCCAGCAGCCAAGTTGCCGGGACTGGAGGGGCCTACGAGCAGTACTTC
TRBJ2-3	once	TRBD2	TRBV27	CASYPGGLTDTQYF	TGTGCCAGCTACCCGGGGGGGCTCACAGATACGCAGTATTTT
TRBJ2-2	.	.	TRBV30	CAWTSLGAGELFF	TGTGCCTGGACCTCCTTAGGGGCCGGGGAGCTGTTTTTT
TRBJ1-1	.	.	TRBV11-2	CASSPEAAGGAAFF	TGTGCCAGCAGCCCTGAGGCGGCGGGGGGGGCAGCTTTCTTT
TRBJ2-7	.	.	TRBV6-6	CASSYLTPEIQYF	TGTGCCAGCAGTTACTTGACCCCTGAAATTCAGTACTTC
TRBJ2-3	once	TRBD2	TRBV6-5	CATSGRVGADTQYF	TGTGCCACTAGCGGGAGGGTTGGCGCAGATACGCAGTATTTT